This is a list of T cell receptor beta chains from one sample in a study of T cell responses to AZD1222 COVID-19 vaccine. Data came from immunoSEQ multiplex PCR; TCRdb stores just in-frame clones and leaves some out. This sample carries roughly 130,000 clones, approximately 88% of them seen once, and the ten largest clones take 7.6%. The sample consisted of peripheral blood, taken on day 0 of AZD1222 vaccination. The receptors here all came from an adult in good health. CDR3s include the opening cysteine and the closing phenylalanine or tryptophan. A D gene is named only where the DNA matches it firmly. Only part of the rows carry a size: once, few, many, or a class if the clone is expanded.

abundance: -
d_gene: -
v_gene: TRBV3-1/TRBV3-2
j_gene: TRBJ1-5
CDR3aa: CASSQERSNQPQHF
CDR3nt: TGTGCCAGCAGCCAAGAAAGGAGCAATCAGCCCCAGCATTTT

abundance: -
d_gene: -
v_gene: TRBV5-1
j_gene: TRBJ2-7
CDR3aa: CASSSYSSYEQYF
CDR3nt: TGCGCCAGCAGCTCTTATAGCTCCTACGAGCAGTACTTC

abundance: -
d_gene: -
v_gene: TRBV6-5
j_gene: TRBJ1-6
CDR3aa: CASSSPGTRQNSPLHF
CDR3nt: TGTGCCAGCAGTTCCCCTGGGACACGGCAAAATTCACCCCTCCACTTT

abundance: -
d_gene: TRBD1
v_gene: TRBV6-5
j_gene: TRBJ1-2
CDR3aa: CASIRDRGYGYTF
CDR3nt: TGTGCCAGCATCCGCGACAGGGGCTATGGCTACACCTTC

abundance: -
d_gene: -
v_gene: TRBV5-5
j_gene: TRBJ2-1
CDR3aa: CASSSGTLGWQFF
CDR3nt: TGTGCCAGCAGCTCAGGGACTTTGGGATGGCAGTTCTTC

abundance: -
d_gene: TRBD1
v_gene: TRBV7-2
j_gene: TRBJ1-1
CDR3aa: CASSSGQGKAEAFF
CDR3nt: TGTGCCAGCAGCTCCGGACAGGGGAAGGCTGAAGCTTTCTTT

abundance: -
d_gene: TRBD1
v_gene: TRBV11-3
j_gene: TRBJ1-1
CDR3aa: CASSPGGDRANTEAFF
CDR3nt: TGTGCCAGCAGCCCAGGAGGTGACAGGGCGAACACTGAAGCTTTCTTT

abundance: -
d_gene: TRBD1
v_gene: TRBV15
j_gene: TRBJ1-2
CDR3aa: CATSRDVTGVDGYTF
CDR3nt: TGTGCCACCAGCAGAGATGTAACAGGGGTCGATGGCTACACCTTC

abundance: -
d_gene: -
v_gene: TRBV2
j_gene: TRBJ1-1
CDR3aa: CASTTKGRLLNTEAFF
CDR3nt: TGTGCCAGCACAACGAAGGGCAGACTGTTGAACACTGAAGCTTTCTTT

abundance: -
d_gene: -
v_gene: TRBV28
j_gene: TRBJ1-2
CDR3aa: CASREFINYGYTF
CDR3nt: TGTGCCAGCAGAGAGTTTATAAACTATGGCTACACCTTC

abundance: once
d_gene: -
v_gene: TRBV29-1
j_gene: TRBJ1-5
CDR3aa: CSVVVGRGFGQPQHF
CDR3nt: TGCAGCGTTGTGGTTGGCAGGGGTTTCGGCCAGCCCCAGCATTTT

abundance: once
d_gene: -
v_gene: TRBV12-5
j_gene: TRBJ2-1
CDR3aa: CASGLVQNGTRNEQFF
CDR3nt: TGTGCTAGTGGTTTGGTACAGAACGGGACACGCAATGAGCAGTTCTTC

abundance: -
d_gene: -
v_gene: TRBV7-2
j_gene: TRBJ1-6
CDR3aa: CASSPGRGSSYNSPLHF
CDR3nt: TGTGCCAGCAGCCCGGGACGGGGGAGCTCCTATAATTCACCCCTCCACTTT

abundance: -
d_gene: -
v_gene: TRBV5-1
j_gene: TRBJ1-4
CDR3aa: CASSLAYPNEKLFF
CDR3nt: TGCGCCAGCAGCTTGGCCTATCCGAATGAAAAACTGTTTTTT

abundance: few
d_gene: -
v_gene: TRBV30
j_gene: TRBJ1-2
CDR3aa: CAWSVRGPGNYGYTF
CDR3nt: TGTGCCTGGAGTGTCCGGGGGCCAGGGAACTATGGCTACACCTTC

abundance: -
d_gene: TRBD1
v_gene: TRBV24-1
j_gene: TRBJ2-2
CDR3aa: CATSDSLWGQGSRTGELFF
CDR3nt: TGTGCCACCAGTGATTCACTCTGGGGACAGGGGTCACGCACCGGGGAGCTGTTTTTT

abundance: -
d_gene: -
v_gene: TRBV30
j_gene: TRBJ1-2
CDR3aa: CAWTSSTGTRTGYTF
CDR3nt: TGTGCCTGGACTTCAAGTACCGGGACAAGGACTGGCTACACCTTC

abundance: -
d_gene: -
v_gene: TRBV6-2/TRBV6-3
j_gene: TRBJ1-5
CDR3aa: CASSTSNQPQHF
CDR3nt: TGTGCCAGCAGTACGAGCAATCAGCCCCAGCATTTT

abundance: once
d_gene: -
v_gene: TRBV6-2/TRBV6-3
j_gene: TRBJ2-2
CDR3aa: CASSTTPTGNTGELFF
CDR3nt: TGTGCCAGCAGCACAACCCCTACAGGGAACACCGGGGAGCTGTTTTTT

abundance: -
d_gene: TRBD1
v_gene: TRBV29-1
j_gene: TRBJ1-2
CDR3aa: CSVAPRDRLLYGYTF
CDR3nt: TGCAGCGTGGCTCCCCGGGACAGATTACTCTATGGCTACACCTTC

abundance: few
d_gene: -
v_gene: TRBV27
j_gene: TRBJ1-1
CDR3aa: CASTFGGGSNTEAFF
CDR3nt: TGTGCCAGCACCTTCGGGGGAGGTTCGAACACTGAAGCTTTCTTT

abundance: -
d_gene: -
v_gene: TRBV29-1
j_gene: TRBJ1-3
CDR3aa: CSATGRTAAGNTIYF
CDR3nt: TGCAGCGCTACGGGACGCACAGCAGCCGGAAACACCATATATTTT

abundance: -
d_gene: -
v_gene: TRBV28
j_gene: TRBJ1-2
CDR3aa: CASSQSFTGLYGYTF
CDR3nt: TGTGCCAGCAGCCAAAGTTTTACGGGTCTCTATGGCTACACCTTC

abundance: -
d_gene: TRBD1
v_gene: TRBV28
j_gene: TRBJ2-7
CDR3aa: CASSLAGGTGRLREQYF
CDR3nt: TGTGCCAGCAGCTTGGCCGGGGGGACAGGGCGCCTCAGGGAGCAGTACTTC

abundance: -
d_gene: -
v_gene: TRBV6-5
j_gene: TRBJ1-2
CDR3aa: CASSHGAVSGGYTF
CDR3nt: TGTGCCAGCAGCCACGGCGCAGTCTCTGGTGGCTACACCTTC

abundance: once
d_gene: TRBD1
v_gene: TRBV18
j_gene: TRBJ1-2
CDR3aa: CASSQDRDSYTF
CDR3nt: TGTGCCAGCTCACAGGACAGGGACTCCTACACCTTC

abundance: -
d_gene: TRBD1
v_gene: TRBV2
j_gene: TRBJ2-2
CDR3aa: CASLPTGPNTGELFF
CDR3nt: TGTGCCAGCCTGCCGACAGGGCCTAACACCGGGGAGCTGTTTTTT

abundance: -
d_gene: -
v_gene: TRBV28
j_gene: TRBJ2-5
CDR3aa: CASSLRGNSGETQYF
CDR3nt: TGTGCCAGCAGTTTAAGGGGGAACTCCGGGGAGACCCAGTACTTC

abundance: -
d_gene: TRBD1
v_gene: TRBV27
j_gene: TRBJ1-5
CDR3aa: CASSSGQGSNQPQHF
CDR3nt: TGTGCCAGCAGTTCCGGACAGGGAAGCAATCAGCCCCAGCATTTT

abundance: few
d_gene: TRBD2
v_gene: TRBV7-8
j_gene: TRBJ2-5
CDR3aa: CASSSRPLAGVGETQYF
CDR3nt: TGTGCCAGCAGCTCTAGACCCCTAGCGGGAGTGGGAGAGACCCAGTACTTC

abundance: once
d_gene: TRBD2
v_gene: TRBV29-1
j_gene: TRBJ2-3
CDR3aa: CRCTGGLPDTQYF
CDR3nt: TGCCGATGTACGGGGGGTCTTCCAGATACGCAGTATTTT

abundance: -
d_gene: -
v_gene: TRBV20-1
j_gene: TRBJ1-1
CDR3aa: CSGEADLEAFF
CDR3nt: TGCAGTGGAGAAGCGGACTTAGAAGCTTTCTTT

abundance: few
d_gene: TRBD2
v_gene: TRBV3-1/TRBV3-2
j_gene: TRBJ2-2
CDR3aa: CASSQTSGYTGELFF
CDR3nt: TGTGCCAGCAGCCAAACTAGCGGGTACACCGGGGAGCTGTTTTTT

abundance: -
d_gene: TRBD1
v_gene: TRBV20-1
j_gene: TRBJ2-5
CDR3aa: CSASPGQGGVETQYF
CDR3nt: TGCAGTGCTAGTCCCGGACAGGGGGGCGTAGAGACCCAGTACTTC

abundance: -
d_gene: TRBD1
v_gene: TRBV27
j_gene: TRBJ2-2
CDR3aa: CASSPRTGANTGELFF
CDR3nt: TGTGCCAGCAGTCCCCGGACAGGCGCGAACACCGGGGAGCTGTTTTTT

abundance: -
d_gene: TRBD1
v_gene: TRBV7-9
j_gene: TRBJ1-2
CDR3aa: CASSEGTGDYGYTF
CDR3nt: TGTGCCAGCAGCGAAGGGACAGGCGACTATGGCTACACCTTC

abundance: -
d_gene: TRBD1
v_gene: TRBV6-4
j_gene: TRBJ1-1
CDR3aa: CASSDSAGGGTEAFF
CDR3nt: TGTGCCAGCAGTGACTCGGCAGGGGGAGGAACTGAAGCTTTCTTT

abundance: -
d_gene: -
v_gene: TRBV9
j_gene: TRBJ2-1
CDR3aa: CASSPSLHEQFF
CDR3nt: TGTGCCAGCAGCCCAAGCCTCCATGAGCAGTTCTTC

abundance: -
d_gene: -
v_gene: TRBV5-5
j_gene: TRBJ1-1
CDR3aa: CASSLTGPSTEAFF
CDR3nt: TGTGCCAGCAGCTTGACAGGGCCGTCCACTGAAGCTTTCTTT

abundance: -
d_gene: -
v_gene: TRBV2
j_gene: TRBJ1-2
CDR3aa: CASSRDTRGPQAF
CDR3nt: TGTGCCAGCAGCCGGGACACCAGGGGTCCACAAGCCTTC

abundance: -
d_gene: -
v_gene: TRBV6-5
j_gene: TRBJ2-7
CDR3aa: CASSYNWATGPYEQYF
CDR3nt: TGTGCCAGCAGTTACAACTGGGCTACAGGGCCCTACGAGCAGTACTTC

abundance: -
d_gene: -
v_gene: TRBV9
j_gene: TRBJ1-4
CDR3aa: CAGTGTEDEKLFF
CDR3nt: TGTGCCGGGACCGGGACGGAAGATGAAAAACTGTTTTTT

abundance: -
d_gene: -
v_gene: TRBV5-6
j_gene: TRBJ2-7
CDR3aa: CASSPEGEGVGDEQYF
CDR3nt: TGTGCCAGCAGCCCCGAGGGAGAGGGTGTAGGGGACGAGCAGTACTTC

abundance: -
d_gene: -
v_gene: TRBV12-3/TRBV12-4
j_gene: TRBJ1-6
CDR3aa: CASSRGRNSPLHF
CDR3nt: TGTGCCAGCAGTAGGGGCCGTAATTCACCCCTCCACTTT

abundance: -
d_gene: -
v_gene: TRBV12-5
j_gene: TRBJ2-1
CDR3aa: CASGLVRGGSYNEQFF
CDR3nt: TGTGCTAGTGGTTTGGTACGTGGGGGGTCCTACAATGAGCAGTTCTTC

abundance: once
d_gene: -
v_gene: TRBV7-9
j_gene: TRBJ2-6
CDR3aa: CASSLGGASGANVLTF
CDR3nt: TGTGCCAGCAGCTTAGGGGGAGCGTCTGGGGCCAACGTCCTGACTTTC

abundance: -
d_gene: -
v_gene: TRBV7-2
j_gene: TRBJ2-1
CDR3aa: CASSLVRGSSYNEQFF
CDR3nt: TGTGCCAGCAGCTTAGTACGGGGGAGCTCCTACAATGAGCAGTTCTTC

abundance: -
d_gene: TRBD2
v_gene: TRBV29-1
j_gene: TRBJ2-3
CDR3aa: CSVERGDGTDTQYF
CDR3nt: TGCAGCGTAGAACGGGGGGACGGGACAGATACGCAGTATTTT

abundance: -
d_gene: TRBD2
v_gene: TRBV19
j_gene: TRBJ2-3
CDR3aa: CASRLAGTSSTDTQYF
CDR3nt: TGTGCCAGCAGACTAGCGGGGACTTCTAGCACAGATACGCAGTATTTT

abundance: -
d_gene: TRBD2
v_gene: TRBV7-9
j_gene: TRBJ2-1
CDR3aa: CASSLGLAGDNEQFF
CDR3nt: TGTGCCAGCAGCCTTGGACTAGCGGGGGACAATGAGCAGTTCTTC